This entry is about one T cell receptor (beta chain). Its specificity is not known. This record belongs to a study of radiotherapy plus CTLA-4 blockade in lung cancer. Background on the study: The study recorded objective responses in approximately 19% of patients and disease control in about 30%.

Participants had chemo-refractory metastatic non-small-cell lung cancer and were treated with focal radiation plus ipilimumab CTLA-4 blockade. V lost 6 bases, J lost 0 bases, and 10 bases stayed unmatched. Germline CDR1 is MDHEN and CDR2 is SYDVKM. The CDR3 has 17 residues. This table comes from immunoSEQ multiplex PCR, and its TCRdb copy is limited to in-frame clones, with some not included. The sample records some 98,000 clones, around 86% being singletons. Broader study findings: TCR clones of tumor origin grew in blood after radiotherapy plus ipilimumab. Strongest reported response predictors: early blood clone changes and post-radiation interferon-beta.

This receptor was obtained from a human donor with non-small cell lung cancer who had a partial response to radiotherapy plus ipilimumab. The chain joins TRBV28 to TRBJ2-1, with 8 bases aligning to TRBD2. The source material was peripheral blood, sampled from a patient treated with radiotherapy plus ipilimumab. DNA of the CDR3: TGTGCCAGCAGCTCGAGCGGGGGCTTTATCTCCTACAATGAGCAGTTCTTC. It encodes CASSSSGGFISYNEQFF.